The source of this T cell receptor beta chain is a study of T cell repertoires in cytomegalovirus infection. Broader study findings: HLA-C-restricted TCR beta clonotypes specific for CMV led the ex vivo response.

MiXCR was run by TCRdb on the reads, yielding one entry per CDR3 protein. The table lists about 260,000 distinct CDR3 sequences, roughly 13% of them singletons, with about 10% in the top ten. This CDR3 is built from 15 residues. Germline CDR1 and CDR2: SEHNR and FQNEAQ (reference sequence). The junction had 10 bases not matched to a gene; V was cut back by 4 bases and J by 9 bases. This clonotype has at least ten counts. Its antigen is still unknown. J is TRBJ2-1 and V is TRBV7-9, with TRBD2 matching 9 bases. Sequenced material: PBMCs. The receptor was isolated from a human donor in good health (CMV status not recorded). Some clones in this sample may be carry-over from other donors' samples. CDR3 protein: CASSSLWREGSEQFF. DNA for the CDR3: TGTGCCAGCAGCTCCCTATGGCGGGAGGGTAGTGAGCAGTTCTTC.